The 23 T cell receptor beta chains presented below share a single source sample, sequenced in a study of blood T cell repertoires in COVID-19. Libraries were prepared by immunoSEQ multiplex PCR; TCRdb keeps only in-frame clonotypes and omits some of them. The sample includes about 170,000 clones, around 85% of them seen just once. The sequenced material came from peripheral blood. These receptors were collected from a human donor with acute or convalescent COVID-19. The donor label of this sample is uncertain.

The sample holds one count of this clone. The CDR3 loop reads CASSLQAGLNTGELFF. The CDR3 DNA is TGTGCCAGCAGCTTACAGGCCGGATTGAACACCGGGGAGCTGTTTTTT. This sequence joins TRBV7-7 and TRBJ2-2; D gene uncertain. The V and J ends lost 2 bases and 1 base respectively, with 11 bases between them. Germline V gives CDR1 SSHAT, CDR2 FNYEAQ (reference sequence). The length of the CDR3 is 16 residues. Full variable domain (missing parts from reference TRBV7-7 and TRBJ2-2): GAGVSQSPRYKVTKRGQDVTLRCDPISSHATLYWYQQALGQGPEFLTYFNYEAQPDKSGLPSDRFSAERPEGSISTLTIQRTEQRDSAMYRCASSLQAGLNTGELFFGEGSRLTVL.

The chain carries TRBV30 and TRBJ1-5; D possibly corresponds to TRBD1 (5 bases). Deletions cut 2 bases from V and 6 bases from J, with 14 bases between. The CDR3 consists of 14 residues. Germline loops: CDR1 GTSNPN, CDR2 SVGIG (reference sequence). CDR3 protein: CAWSPNDRGQPQHF. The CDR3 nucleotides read TGTGCCTGGAGTCCCAATGATAGGGGTCAGCCCCAGCATTTT.

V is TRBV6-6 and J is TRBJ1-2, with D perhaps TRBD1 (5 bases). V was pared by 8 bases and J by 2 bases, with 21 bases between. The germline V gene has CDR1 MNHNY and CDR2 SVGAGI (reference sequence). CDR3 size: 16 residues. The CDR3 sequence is CASRPARQGGNYGYTF. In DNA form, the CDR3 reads TGTGCCAGCCGACCGGCGCGGCAGGGCGGCAACTATGGCTACACCTTC.

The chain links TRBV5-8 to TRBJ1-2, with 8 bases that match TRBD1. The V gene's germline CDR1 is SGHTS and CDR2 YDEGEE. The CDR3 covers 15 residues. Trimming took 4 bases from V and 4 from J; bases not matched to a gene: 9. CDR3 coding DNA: TGTGCCAGCAGCCCTAGACAGGGGCAGTCCTATGGCTACACCTTC. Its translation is CASSPRQGQSYGYTF.

The CDR3 reads CASKKSGVPYNEQFF. Written as DNA, the CDR3 is TGTGCCAGCAAGAAAAGCGGGGTACCCTACAATGAGCAGTTCTTC. The chain combines TRBV6-5 with TRBJ2-1; 7 positions match TRBD2. The CDR3 length is 15 residues. Germline V gene sequence: CDR1 MNHEY, CDR2 SVGAGI. The ends lost 7 bases at V and 2 bases at J; junction bases unmatched: 8.

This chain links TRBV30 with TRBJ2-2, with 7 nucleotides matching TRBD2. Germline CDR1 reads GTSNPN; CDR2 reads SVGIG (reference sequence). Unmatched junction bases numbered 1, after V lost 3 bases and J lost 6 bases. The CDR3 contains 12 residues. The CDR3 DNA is TGTGCCTGGAGGGGGGGGGCCGGGGAGCTGTTTTTT. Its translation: CAWRGGAGELFF. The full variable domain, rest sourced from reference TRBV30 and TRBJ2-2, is SQTIHQWPATLVQPVGSPLSLECTVEGTSNPNLYWYRQAAGRGLQLLFYSVGIGQISSEVPQNLSASRPQDRQFILSSKKLLLSDSGFYLCAWRGGAGELFFGEGSRLTVL.

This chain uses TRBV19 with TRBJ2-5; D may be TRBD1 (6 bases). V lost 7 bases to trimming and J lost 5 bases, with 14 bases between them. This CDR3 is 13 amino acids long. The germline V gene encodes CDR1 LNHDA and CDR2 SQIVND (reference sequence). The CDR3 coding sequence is TGTGCCAGTACTGGCAGGGGCCGGGAGACCCAGTACTTC. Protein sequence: CASTGRGRETQYF.

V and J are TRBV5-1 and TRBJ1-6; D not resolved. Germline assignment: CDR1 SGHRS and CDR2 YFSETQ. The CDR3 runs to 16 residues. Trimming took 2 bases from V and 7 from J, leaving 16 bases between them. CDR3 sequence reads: CASSFLAGLGNSPLHF. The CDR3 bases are TGCGCCAGCAGCTTTTTGGCGGGGTTAGGAAATTCACCCCTCCACTTT.

Written as DNA, the CDR3 is TGTGCCAGCAGCTACAGGAAGACAAATCCTAATTCACCCCTCCACTTT. It encodes CASSYRKTNPNSPLHF. V and J are TRBV5-6 and TRBJ1-6; D might be TRBD1 (5 bases). Trimming took 3 bases from V and 6 from J, leaving 16 bases between them. Germline V gives CDR1 SGHDT, CDR2 YYEEEE. This CDR3 contains 16 residues.

CDR3 residues: CASSARHLGGLSQPQHF. The CDR3 bases are TGTGCCAGCAGCGCCCGCCACCTCGGGGGTCTATCTCAGCCCCAGCATTTT. V usage is TRBV7-8 and J usage is TRBJ1-5, with D possibly TRBD1 on 5 matching bases. The germline V gene encodes CDR1 SGHVS and CDR2 FQNEAQ. This CDR3 region has 17 residues. Trimming left V 5 bases short and J 6 bases short, with 23 bases between.

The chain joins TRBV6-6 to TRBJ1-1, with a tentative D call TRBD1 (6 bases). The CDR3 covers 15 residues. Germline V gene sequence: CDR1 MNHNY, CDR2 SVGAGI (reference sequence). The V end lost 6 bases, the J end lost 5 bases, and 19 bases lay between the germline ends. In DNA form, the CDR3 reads TGTGCCAGCAGGAGACCACAGGGATTGGGGACTGAAGCTTTCTTT. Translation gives CASRRPQGLGTEAFF.

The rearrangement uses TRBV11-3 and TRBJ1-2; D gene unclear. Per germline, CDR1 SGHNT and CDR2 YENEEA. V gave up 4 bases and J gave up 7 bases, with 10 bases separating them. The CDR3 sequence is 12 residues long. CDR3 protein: CASSSQPSGYTF. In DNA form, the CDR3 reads TGTGCCAGCAGCTCTCAACCGAGTGGCTACACCTTC.

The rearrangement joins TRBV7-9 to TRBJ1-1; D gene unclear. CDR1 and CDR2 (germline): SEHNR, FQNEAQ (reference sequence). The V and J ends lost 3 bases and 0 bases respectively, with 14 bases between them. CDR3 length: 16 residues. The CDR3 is CASSFWEGSLNTEAFF. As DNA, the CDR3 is TGTGCCAGCAGCTTTTGGGAGGGTTCTTTGAACACTGAAGCTTTCTTT.

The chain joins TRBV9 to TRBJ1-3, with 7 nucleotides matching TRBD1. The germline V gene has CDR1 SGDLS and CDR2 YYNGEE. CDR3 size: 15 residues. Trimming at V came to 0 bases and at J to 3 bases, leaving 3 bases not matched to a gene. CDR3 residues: CASSVEGAYGNTIYF. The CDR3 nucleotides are TGTGCCAGCAGCGTAGAGGGGGCGTATGGAAACACCATATATTTT.

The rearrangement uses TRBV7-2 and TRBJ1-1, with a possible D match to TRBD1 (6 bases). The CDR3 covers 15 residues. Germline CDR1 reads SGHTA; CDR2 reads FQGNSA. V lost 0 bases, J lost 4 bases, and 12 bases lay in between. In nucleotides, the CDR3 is TGTGCCAGCAGCTTAGCTCAGGGGCCGGGCACTGAAGCTTTCTTT. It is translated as CASSLAQGPGTEAFF.

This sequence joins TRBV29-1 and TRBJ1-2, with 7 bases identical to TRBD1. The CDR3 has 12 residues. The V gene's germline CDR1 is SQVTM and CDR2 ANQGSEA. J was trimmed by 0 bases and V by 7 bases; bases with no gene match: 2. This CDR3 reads CSAGQSNYGYTF. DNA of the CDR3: TGCAGCGCGGGACAGTCTAACTATGGCTACACCTTC.

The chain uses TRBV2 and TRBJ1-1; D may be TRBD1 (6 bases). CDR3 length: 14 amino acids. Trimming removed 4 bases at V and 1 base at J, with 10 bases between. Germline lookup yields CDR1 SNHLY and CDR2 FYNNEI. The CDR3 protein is CASSGQAGNTEAFF. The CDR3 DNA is TGTGCCAGCAGTGGACAGGCCGGGAACACTGAAGCTTTCTTT. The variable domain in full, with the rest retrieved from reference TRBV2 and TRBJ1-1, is EPEVTQTPSHQVTQMGQEVILRCVPISNHLYFYWYRQILGQKVEFLVSFYNNEISEKSEIFDDQFSVERPDGSNFTLKIRSTKLEDSAMYFCASSGQAGNTEAFFGQGTRLTVV.

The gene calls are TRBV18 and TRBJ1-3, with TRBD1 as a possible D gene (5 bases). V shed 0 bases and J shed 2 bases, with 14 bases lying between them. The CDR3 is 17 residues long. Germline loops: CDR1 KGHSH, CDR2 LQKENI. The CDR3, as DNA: TGTGCCAGCTCACCACCGGTTTCGACAGCAGCTGGAAACACCATATATTTT. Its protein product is CASSPPVSTAAGNTIYF.

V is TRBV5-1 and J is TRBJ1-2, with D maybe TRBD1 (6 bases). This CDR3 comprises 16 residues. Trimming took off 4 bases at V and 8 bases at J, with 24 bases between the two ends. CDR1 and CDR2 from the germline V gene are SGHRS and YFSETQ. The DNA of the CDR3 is TGCGCCAGCAGCCCGAGGGGGGGCAGTCAATTCTGGGGCTACACCTTC. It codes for CASSPRGGSQFWGYTF.

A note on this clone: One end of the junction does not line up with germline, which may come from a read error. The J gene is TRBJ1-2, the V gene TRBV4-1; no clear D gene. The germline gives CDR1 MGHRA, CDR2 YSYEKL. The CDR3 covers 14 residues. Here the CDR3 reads CASSPPTGSRGPVF. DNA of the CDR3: TGCGCCAGCAGCCCACCAACCGGGAGTCGAGGACCAGTCTTC.

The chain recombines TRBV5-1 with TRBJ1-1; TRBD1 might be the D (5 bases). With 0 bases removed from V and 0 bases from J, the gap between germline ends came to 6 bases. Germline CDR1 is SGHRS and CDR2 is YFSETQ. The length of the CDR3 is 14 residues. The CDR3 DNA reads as TGCGCCAGCAGCTTGGAGGGGATGAACACTGAAGCTTTCTTT. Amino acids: CASSLEGMNTEAFF.

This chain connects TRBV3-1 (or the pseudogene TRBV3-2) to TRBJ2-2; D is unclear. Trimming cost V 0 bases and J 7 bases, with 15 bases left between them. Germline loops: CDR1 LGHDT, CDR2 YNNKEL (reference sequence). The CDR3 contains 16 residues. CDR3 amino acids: CASSQDRRLLGGELFF. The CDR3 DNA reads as TGTGCCAGCAGCCAAGACAGGCGTCTCTTAGGCGGGGAGCTGTTTTTT.

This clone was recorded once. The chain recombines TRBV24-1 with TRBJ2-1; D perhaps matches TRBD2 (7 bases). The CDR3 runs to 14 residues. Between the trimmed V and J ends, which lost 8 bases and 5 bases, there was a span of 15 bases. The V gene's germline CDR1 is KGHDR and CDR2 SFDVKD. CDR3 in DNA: TGTGCCACCAAGGGGGGGGCAAAAAACAATGAGCAGTTCTTC. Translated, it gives CATKGGAKNNEQFF.